This TCR beta chain appears in the sequencing data of a study of T cells after yellow fever vaccination (dated by TCRdb to 2018 to 2020). About the investigation overall: The SMART-Seq v4 Ultra Low Input RNA kit was used to prepare libraries from fractions with low cell numbers. To follow T-cell clones before and after both primary and booster YFV17D yellow fever vaccination, bulk TCR alpha and beta repertoires underwent longitudinal sequencing. Blood was collected at multiple timepoints before and after primary and secondary immunization, and bulk PBMC replicates and cell subsets were isolated. The cohort comprised two healthy male donors, one aged 18 to 29 and one aged 30 to 39 years. What the authors observed across the whole study: Most clones expanded after primary vaccination were re-detected after the booster (96% of CD4 and 88% of CD8), suggesting broad memory maintenance. Because abundant contaminating clonotypes from the bulk population could be contained in FACS-sorted repertoires, computational filtering was required. A small share of clonotypes was detected in both CD4 and CD8 compartments, with the overlap likely arising from convergent recombination. Because only a couple of donors were included in the study, the extent to which the findings can be generalized is limited. The secondary T-cell response was weaker than the primary response but faster, peaking on day 5 instead of day 15.

This clonotype has only a few counts. No antigen is known for it. Base-call qualities are not available, and no considerably larger clone is one nucleotide away. TCR cDNA was made using 5'RACE template switching, a step that added a universal primer site and unique molecular identifiers. cDNA synthesis was primed from both the TCR alpha and TCR beta constant segments. Two PCR steps were used to amplify libraries, with sample barcodes and sequencing adapters being added in the second step. Sequencing of the libraries was done on either Illumina HiSeq 2500 (2x100 bp) or NovaSeq (2x150 bp). Concerning the study's data processing: MIGEC was used to demultiplex reads and collapse the reads into UMI consensus sequences, and MiXCR was used for V(D)J alignment. Vaccine-responding clonotypes were defined with edgeR using replicate PBMC samples, requiring FDR below 0.01 and a log2 fold change above 5 up to day 15. Each bulk clonotype received a CD4 or CD8 identity based on whether the sequenced CD4 or CD8 repertoire contained that clonotype at higher abundance. TCRdb's own reprocessing of the public reads used fastp at Q25 and MiXCR and kept productive beta chains. Entries that share a CDR3 protein sequence are merged under the most common genes and DNA. Here the V and J calls rest on TCRdb's processing, not on the authors' analysis. The sample data list under 400,000 distinct CDR3 sequences, and around 10% of these were observed just once. Roughly a sixth of the sample is taken by the ten largest.

The sample's treatment or condition label, decoded: live attenuated yellow fever vaccine strain. At every blood-draw timepoint, two biological replicates of bulk PBMCs were collected. A standard Ficoll-Paque protocol was used to isolate PBMCs from peripheral blood. RNA was extracted with TriZol from bulk PBMCs, CD4 and CD8 fractions, and dextramer-positive and dextramer-negative fractions. V lost 0 bases and J lost 5 bases; the stretch between them is 8 bases long. From the cysteine through the phenylalanine, the CDR3 covers 14 amino acids. Only the CDR3 part of the read is kept: 42 bases, read in frame from the first base. From the germline V gene, CDR1 is SGDLS and CDR2 is YYNGEE.

This specimen was PBMCs, taken on the day of the first yellow fever vaccination. The sequence came from a man between 18 and 35 years old who received the YFV17D yellow fever vaccine. The chain employs TRBV9 and TRBJ1-4, with no reliable assignment of the D segment. The CDR3 here reads CASSVGTKNEKLFF. The DNA is TGTGCCAGCAGCGTAGGCACGAAAAATGAAAAACTGTTTTTT.